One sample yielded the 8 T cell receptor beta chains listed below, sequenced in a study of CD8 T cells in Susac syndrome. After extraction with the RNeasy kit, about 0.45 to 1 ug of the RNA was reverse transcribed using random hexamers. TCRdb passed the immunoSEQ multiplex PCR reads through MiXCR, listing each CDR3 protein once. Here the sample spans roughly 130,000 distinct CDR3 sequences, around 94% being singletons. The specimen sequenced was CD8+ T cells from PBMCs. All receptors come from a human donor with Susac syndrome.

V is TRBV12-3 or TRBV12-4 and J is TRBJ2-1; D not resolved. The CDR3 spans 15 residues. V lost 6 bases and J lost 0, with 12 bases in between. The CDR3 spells CASSPDMSSYNEQFF. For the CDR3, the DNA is TGTGCCAGCAGCCCCGACATGAGCTCCTACAATGAGCAGTTCTTC.

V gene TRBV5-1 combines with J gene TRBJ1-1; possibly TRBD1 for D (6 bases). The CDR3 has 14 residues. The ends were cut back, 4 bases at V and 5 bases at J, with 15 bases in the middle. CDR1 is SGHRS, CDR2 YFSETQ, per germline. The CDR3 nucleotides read TGCGCCAGCAGCCCCCCCAGGGGAGGGACTGAAGCTTTCTTT. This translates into CASSPPRGGTEAFF. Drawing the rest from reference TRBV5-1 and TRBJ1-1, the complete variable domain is KAGVTQTPRYLIKTRGQQVTLSCSPISGHRSVSWYQQTPGQGLQFLFEYFSETQRNKGNFPGRFSGRQFSNSRSEMNVSTLELGDSALYLCASSPPRGGTEAFFGQGTRLTVV.

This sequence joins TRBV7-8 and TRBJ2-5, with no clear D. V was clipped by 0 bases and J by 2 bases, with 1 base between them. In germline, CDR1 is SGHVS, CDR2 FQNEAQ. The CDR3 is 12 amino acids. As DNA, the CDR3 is TGTGCCAGCAGCTTAGCGCAAGAGACCCAGTACTTC. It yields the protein CASSLAQETQYF.

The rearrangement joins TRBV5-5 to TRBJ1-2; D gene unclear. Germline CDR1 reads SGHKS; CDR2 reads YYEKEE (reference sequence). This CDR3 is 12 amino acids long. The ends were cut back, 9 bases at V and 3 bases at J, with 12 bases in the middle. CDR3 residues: CATGNSHYGYTF. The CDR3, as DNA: TGTGCCACCGGGAACAGCCACTATGGCTACACCTTC.

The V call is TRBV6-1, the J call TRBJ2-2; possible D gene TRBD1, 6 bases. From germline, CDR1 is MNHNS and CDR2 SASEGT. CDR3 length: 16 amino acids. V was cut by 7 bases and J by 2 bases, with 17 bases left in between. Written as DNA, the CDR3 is TGTGCCAGCAACGCCGAACAGGGAGCTAACACCGGGGAGCTGTTTTTT. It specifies CASNAEQGANTGELFF.

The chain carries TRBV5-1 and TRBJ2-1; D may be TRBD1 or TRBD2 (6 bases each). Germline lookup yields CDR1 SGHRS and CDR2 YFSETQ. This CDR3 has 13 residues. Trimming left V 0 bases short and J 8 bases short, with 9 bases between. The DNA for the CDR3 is TGCGCCAGCAGCTTGGAGGGGGGCGATGAGCAGTTCTTC. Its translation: CASSLEGGDEQFF.

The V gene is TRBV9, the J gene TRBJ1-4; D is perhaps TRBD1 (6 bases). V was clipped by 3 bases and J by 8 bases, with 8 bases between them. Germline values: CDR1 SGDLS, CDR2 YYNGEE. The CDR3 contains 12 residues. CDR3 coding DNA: TGTGCCAGCAGCGCCACAGGGGAAAAACTGTTTTTT. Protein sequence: CASSATGEKLFF.

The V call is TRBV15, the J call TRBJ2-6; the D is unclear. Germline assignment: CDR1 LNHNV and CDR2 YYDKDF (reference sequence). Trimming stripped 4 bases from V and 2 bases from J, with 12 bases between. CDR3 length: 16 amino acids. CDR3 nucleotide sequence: TGTGCCACCAGCATGCATAGGGAAACTGGGGCCAACGTCCTGACTTTC. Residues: CATSMHRETGANVLTF.